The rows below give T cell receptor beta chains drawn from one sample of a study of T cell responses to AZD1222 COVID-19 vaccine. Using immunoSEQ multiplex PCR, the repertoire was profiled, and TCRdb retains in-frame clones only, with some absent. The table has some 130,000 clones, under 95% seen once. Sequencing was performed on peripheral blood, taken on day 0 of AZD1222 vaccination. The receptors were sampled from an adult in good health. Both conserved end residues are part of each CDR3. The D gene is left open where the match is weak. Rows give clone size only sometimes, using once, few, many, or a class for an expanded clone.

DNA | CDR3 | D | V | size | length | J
TGTGCCAGCAGTTACTCCGGTCCGAGAGAGACCCAGTACTTC | CASSYSGPRETQYF | . | TRBV6-2/TRBV6-3 | . | 14 | TRBJ2-5
TGTGCCAGCAGCTTAGTCCTAGCGGGAGCCTACAATGAGCAGTTCTTC | CASSLVLAGAYNEQFF | TRBD2 | TRBV7-9 | . | 16 | TRBJ2-1
TGTGCCACTAAACCCGGAGGACAGAACACCGGGGAGCTGTTTTTT | CATKPGGQNTGELFF | . | TRBV24-1 | . | 15 | TRBJ2-2
TGCGCCAGCATGGACAGATCAAGGAAACTGTTTTTT | CASMDRSRKLFF | . | TRBV4-1 | . | 12 | TRBJ1-4
TGTGCCAGCAGCCGGGACAGGGGTTTTACTGAAAAACTGTTTTTT | CASSRDRGFTEKLFF | TRBD1 | TRBV7-2 | . | 15 | TRBJ1-4
TGTGCCAGCACCACAGGTGTGGGGAATGAGCAGTTCTTC | CASTTGVGNEQFF | . | TRBV9 | . | 13 | TRBJ2-1
TGTGCCAGCAGCCCAAGGTCTGGGGACACTGAAGCTTTCTTT | CASSPRSGDTEAFF | . | TRBV7-3 | . | 14 | TRBJ1-1
TGTGCCAGCAGGATGGGACAGGATTACGAGCAGTACTTC | CASRMGQDYEQYF | TRBD1 | TRBV2 | . | 13 | TRBJ2-7
TGTGCCAGCAGTTACTCATCCGGAATGAACACTGAAGCTTTCTTT | CASSYSSGMNTEAFF | . | TRBV6-5 | . | 15 | TRBJ1-1
TGCGCCAGCAGCTTGGGGACAGCGAGCAATCAGCCCCAGCATTTT | CASSLGTASNQPQHF | . | TRBV5-1 | . | 15 | TRBJ1-5
TGTGCCTCGAGGCTGGGACCCAATTCGGATACGCAGTATTTT | CASRLGPNSDTQYF | . | TRBV30 | . | 14 | TRBJ2-3
TGTGCCAGCAGCGTAGTTACTAGAGACACCGGGGAGCTGTTTTTT | CASSVVTRDTGELFF | . | TRBV9 | . | 15 | TRBJ2-2
TGTGCCAGTAGGGGGCGGGGGACATATAGCAATCAGCCCCAGCATTTT | CASRGRGTYSNQPQHF | . | TRBV19 | . | 16 | TRBJ1-5
TGTGCCAGCAGCCCTTTAATTGGGGAAACTGAAGCTTTCTTT | CASSPLIGETEAFF | . | TRBV14 | . | 14 | TRBJ1-1
TGTGCCAGCAGCCCCCCGGGCTACGAGCAGTACTTC | CASSPPGYEQYF | . | TRBV7-8 | . | 12 | TRBJ2-7
TGTGCCAGCAGCTTTTGGGCAGGCGAAGTTGAAGCTTTCTTT | CASSFWAGEVEAFF | . | TRBV5-4 | . | 14 | TRBJ1-1
TGCGCCAGCAGCCCTACCGGTCCTAGCGGGTGGGTTGCGGAGACCCAGTACTTC | CASSPTGPSGWVAETQYF | TRBD2 | TRBV4-3 | . | 18 | TRBJ2-5
TGTGCCAGTAGCCCAGGGACAGCTGGAAACACCATATATTTT | CASSPGTAGNTIYF | TRBD1 | TRBV19 | . | 14 | TRBJ1-3
TGTGCCAGCAGCGTGACCGGGACAGCCTCGGAAGGCTACACCTTC | CASSVTGTASEGYTF | TRBD1 | TRBV7-9 | . | 15 | TRBJ1-2
TGTGCCAGCACAGCGGACCCATCCTCCTACGAGCAGTACTTC | CASTADPSSYEQYF | . | TRBV6-5 | . | 14 | TRBJ2-7
TGCGCCAGCAGCCAATGGACAGGGGCGGTCTACGAGCAGTACTTC | CASSQWTGAVYEQYF | TRBD1 | TRBV4-1 | . | 15 | TRBJ2-7
TGCGCCAGCAGCTTGGTTCTAGCGACCACCTACAATGAGCAGTTCTTC | CASSLVLATTYNEQFF | . | TRBV5-1 | . | 16 | TRBJ2-1
TGTGCCAGCAGTTCTAGGGGAACAGATACGCAGTATTTT | CASSSRGTDTQYF | . | TRBV27 | . | 13 | TRBJ2-3
TGTGCCAGCAGCTTGGGACAGTACTCTGGAAACACCATATATTTT | CASSLGQYSGNTIYF | . | TRBV5-4 | few | 15 | TRBJ1-3
TGTGCCAGCAGCCTTGGGACAGGGGATCAGCCCCAGCATTTT | CASSLGTGDQPQHF | TRBD1 | TRBV7-6 | . | 14 | TRBJ1-5
TGTGCCAGCAGCTTAAGCAGGGGGCTTTACAATGAGCAGTTCTTC | CASSLSRGLYNEQFF | TRBD1 | TRBV11-3 | . | 15 | TRBJ2-1
TGTGCCAGCAGGACAACAGGAAGTATCGAAAAACTGTTTTTT | CASRTTGSIEKLFF | . | TRBV6-5 | once | 14 | TRBJ1-4
TGTGCCAGCAGACGAGGGGGACTTAATGAAAAACTGTTTTTT | CASRRGGLNEKLFF | . | TRBV3-1/TRBV3-2 | once | 14 | TRBJ1-4
TGTGCCAGCAGTATATCCTCCTGGGACACAGATACGCAGTATTTT | CASSISSWDTDTQYF | . | TRBV28 | . | 15 | TRBJ2-3
TGTGCCAGCAGCGGTGGGGACACCGGGGAGCTGTTTTTT | CASSGGDTGELFF | . | TRBV11-3 | . | 13 | TRBJ2-2
TGTGCCAGCAGCCTGGGACTGAGCAATCAGCCCCAGCATTTT | CASSLGLSNQPQHF | . | TRBV28 | . | 14 | TRBJ1-5
TGTGCCAGCAGCCACAGGGGGTCTAACTATGGCTACACCTTC | CASSHRGSNYGYTF | TRBD1 | TRBV6-5 | . | 14 | TRBJ1-2
TGCGCCAGCAGCCAAGATTGGGGGACTAGATCCGAGCAGTACTTC | CASSQDWGTRSEQYF | TRBD2 | TRBV4-1 | . | 15 | TRBJ2-7
TGTGCCAGCTCACAGTATGGCGACACTGAAGCTTTCTTT | CASSQYGDTEAFF | . | TRBV18 | . | 13 | TRBJ1-1
TGTGCCAGCAGCCAAGTGGACCCCTTCTCTGGAAACACCATATATTTT | CASSQVDPFSGNTIYF | . | TRBV3-1/TRBV3-2 | . | 16 | TRBJ1-3
TGTGCCAGCAGCCCGGGACTAGCCGGCTACGAGCAGTACTTC | CASSPGLAGYEQYF | TRBD2 | TRBV14 | . | 14 | TRBJ2-7
TGCGCCAGCAGCCCAGGGGGACTCCTGGACTATGGCTACACCTTC | CASSPGGLLDYGYTF | TRBD1 | TRBV5-1 | . | 15 | TRBJ1-2
TGTGCCAGCAGCGACGGTCAGCCCCAGCATTTT | CASSDGQPQHF | . | TRBV7-9 | . | 11 | TRBJ1-5
TGTGCCAGCAGTTACCCCACCCGGCCAGGATCACCCTCCCCTCGTAACTACACCTTC | CASSYPTRPGSPSPRNYTF | . | TRBV27 | . | 19 | TRBJ1-2